This TCR beta chain was recovered during a study of cytomegalovirus exposure and HLA in healthy donors. V was trimmed by 7 bases and J by 4 bases, leaving 15 bases between them. The germline CDR1 and CDR2 sequences are SGHRS and YFSETQ. The CDR3 length is 13 residues. This table comes from immunoSEQ multiplex PCR, and its TCRdb copy is limited to in-frame clones, with some not included. The sample holds 130,000 to 150,000 clones, about 90% seen once. The rearrangement joins TRBV5-1 to TRBJ2-7; D gene unclear. Sequenced input: PBMCs. This receptor was identified in a man between 18 and 29 years old in good health and CMV-seronegative. The DNA of the CDR3 is TGCGCCAGCGCACAATCACCCGTTTACGAGCAGTACTTC. This translates into CASAQSPVYEQYF.